Described below is a single T cell receptor beta chain sequence and its context. Method: immunoSEQ multiplex PCR; TCRdb's copy keeps in-frame clones and lacks some. This table holds around 93,000 clones, around 79% found once. This record belongs to a study of blood T cell repertoires in COVID-19. The wider study: Samples of COVID-19 (acute and convalescent) were obtained from the United States, Italy and Spain.

Sequencing input: peripheral blood. This sequence originates from a woman aged 80 or older with acute or convalescent COVID-19.

The CDR3 loop reads CASSYREHTEAFF. The CDR3 bases are TGTGCCAGCAGTTATCGGGAGCACACTGAAGCTTTCTTT. V usage is TRBV6-5 and J usage is TRBJ1-1, with unresolved D. This CDR3 contains 13 residues. In germline, CDR1 is MNHEY, CDR2 SVGAGI. The V gene lost 3 bases and the J gene lost 3 bases, with 8 bases spanning the gap.